This T cell receptor (beta chain) emerged from a study of blood T cell repertoires in COVID-19. Overall study: From T cells, B-cell-depleted T cells, or PBMCs came the material, which was cDNA or gDNA.

Some clones are missing from TCRdb's copy, which holds only in-frame ones; the method was immunoSEQ multiplex PCR. The table has more than 200,000 clones, roughly 83% seen once. Germline V gene data show CDR1 as MDHEN and CDR2 as SYDVKM. Trimming cost V 6 bases and J 1 base, with 22 bases left between them. This CDR3 comprises 17 residues. The source material was peripheral blood. This chain links TRBV28 with TRBJ2-7; possibly TRBD1 for D (5 bases). This sequence was found in a man aged 35 to 55 with acute or convalescent COVID-19. The CDR3 protein is CASREAQGKFRSYEQYF. Here the CDR3 DNA reads TGTGCCAGCAGAGAGGCTCAGGGAAAATTTAGATCCTACGAGCAGTACTTC.